This T cell receptor beta chain emerged from a study of cytomegalovirus exposure and HLA in healthy donors. As for the study in general: An earlier analysis found fewer than 140 million unique TCR beta sequences from about 179 million T cells. Study findings and constraints: Clonal expansion was found to be greater in HLA-associated TCR beta chains than in equally common others in a later analysis.

It was with 60 Vbeta and 13 Jbeta primers that the PCR ran. The method was immunoSEQ multiplex PCR; TCRdb's version includes in-frame clones alone and lacks a portion of them. The table includes approximately 180,000 clones, about 88% detected once. Points on this clone: The target antigen is unknown.

Germline V gene lookup returns CDR1 MNHNY and CDR2 SVGAGI (reference sequence). CDR3 size: 16 residues. The V and J ends lost 6 bases and 0 bases, in that order; junction bases with no gene match: 6. The sample consisted of PBMCs. This receptor was taken from a girl in the first two years of life in good health and CMV-seronegative. V and J are TRBV6-6 and TRBJ2-1; TRBD2 matches at 9 bases. CDR3 amino acids: CASSRFSGSSYNEQFF. In DNA, the CDR3 is TGTGCCAGCAGCCGGTTTAGCGGGAGCTCCTACAATGAGCAGTTCTTC.